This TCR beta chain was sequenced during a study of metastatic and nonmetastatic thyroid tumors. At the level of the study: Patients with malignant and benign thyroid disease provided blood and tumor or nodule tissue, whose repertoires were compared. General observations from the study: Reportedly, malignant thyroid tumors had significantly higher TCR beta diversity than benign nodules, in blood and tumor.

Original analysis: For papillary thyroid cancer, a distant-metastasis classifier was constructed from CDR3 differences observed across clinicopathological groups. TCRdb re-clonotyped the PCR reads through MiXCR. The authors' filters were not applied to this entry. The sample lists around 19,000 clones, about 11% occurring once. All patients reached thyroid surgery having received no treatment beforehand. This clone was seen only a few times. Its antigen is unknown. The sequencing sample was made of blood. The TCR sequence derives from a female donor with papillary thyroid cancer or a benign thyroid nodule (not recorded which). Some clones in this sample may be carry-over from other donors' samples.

CDR3 protein: CASSYSNPLAGGLWDEQYF. CDR3 nucleotide sequence: TGTGCCAGCAGTTACTCGAACCCCCTAGCGGGAGGGCTCTGGGACGAGCAGTACTTC. The chain combines TRBV6-2 or TRBV6-3 with TRBJ2-7, with 12 bases identical to TRBD2. Germline V lookup: CDR1 MNHEY, CDR2 SVGEGT. The CDR3 contains 19 residues. J lost 5 bases, V lost 0 bases, and 14 bases had no gene match.